A selection of T cell receptor beta chains follows, all from one sample in a study of T cells after yellow fever vaccination. TCRdb passed the 5' RACE reads through MiXCR, listing each CDR3 protein once. In the table there are a few hundred thousand distinct CDR3 sequences, about 4% of which are singletons. The specimen comprised PBMCs, sampled 5 days after the yellow fever booster vaccination. The receptors stem from a man aged 18 to 30 who received the YFV17D yellow fever vaccine. The CDR3 runs from the conserved cysteine through the conserved F or W. D genes are given only for firm matches. Size is omitted from some rows. Given values are once, few, many or a class for expanded clones.

D	V	size	J	DNA	CDR3
TRBD1	TRBV6-5	few	TRBJ1-3	TGTGCCAGCAGTTACACAGGGGCTGGAAACACCATATATTTT	CASSYTGAGNTIYF
NA	TRBV2	NA	TRBJ1-4	TGTGCCAGCTTCCCGGGACTCGGTGGTGAAAAACTGTTTTTT	CASFPGLGGEKLFF
TRBD2	TRBV9	many	TRBJ2-3	TGTGCCAGCAGCGTGCGGGGGATCGCTAGCACAGATACGCAGTATTTT	CASSVRGIASTDTQYF
NA	TRBV6-6	NA	TRBJ2-2	TGTGCCAGCGGGGTTGGCGGGGAGCTGTTTTTT	CASGVGGELFF
NA	TRBV7-3	NA	TRBJ1-6	TGTGCCAGCAGCTTAAGCAGGGTGGATTCACCCCTCCACTTT	CASSLSRVDSPLHF
TRBD1	TRBV12-3/TRBV12-4	few	TRBJ1-4	TGTGCCAGCAGTGACAGGGTAAAGGAAAAACTGTTTTTT	CASSDRVKEKLFF
TRBD1	TRBV7-2	many	TRBJ2-5	TGTGCCAGCAGCCAGAGGGACAGGGGCTTGAAGACCCAGTACTTC	CASSQRDRGLKTQYF
TRBD1	TRBV11-1	NA	TRBJ2-7	TGTGCCAGCAGCCTCTTGACAGGGTACGAGCAGTACTTC	CASSLLTGYEQYF
TRBD1	TRBV9	NA	TRBJ1-6	TGTGCCAGCAGCTTCCGGGACAGCCGGGCCTATAATTCACCCCTCCACTTT	CASSFRDSRAYNSPLHF
TRBD1	TRBV6-6	few	TRBJ2-7	TGTGCCAGTTACAGGGGCTACGAGCAGTACTTC	CASYRGYEQYF
NA	TRBV4-2	NA	TRBJ1-1	TGTGCCAGCAGCCTTTCCCCGGGACAATTGCACACTGAAGCTTTCTTT	CASSLSPGQLHTEAFF
NA	TRBV7-8	many	TRBJ2-3	TGTGCCAGCAGCCGCTCCGCACGGCTTCTCACAGATACGCAGTATTTT	CASSRSARLLTDTQYF
NA	TRBV12-3/TRBV12-4	NA	TRBJ2-1	TGTGCCAGCAGTTTAAGCTGGAACTCCTACAATGAGCAGTTCTTC	CASSLSWNSYNEQFF
NA	TRBV6-2/TRBV6-3	few	TRBJ1-5	TGTGCCAGCAGTTACTCCGGACACAATCAGCCCCAGCATTTT	CASSYSGHNQPQHF
TRBD1	TRBV4-1	many	TRBJ1-1	TGCGCCAGCAGGACGGGGACAGGGGGTGAAGCTTTCTTT	CASRTGTGGEAFF
NA	TRBV4-1	few	TRBJ1-4	TGCGCCAGCAGCCAGGGGAATGAAAAACTGTTTTTT	CASSQGNEKLFF
NA	TRBV27	few	TRBJ1-5	TGTGCCAGCAGACAAACAGGTGATAGCAATCAGCCCCAGCATTTT	CASRQTGDSNQPQHF